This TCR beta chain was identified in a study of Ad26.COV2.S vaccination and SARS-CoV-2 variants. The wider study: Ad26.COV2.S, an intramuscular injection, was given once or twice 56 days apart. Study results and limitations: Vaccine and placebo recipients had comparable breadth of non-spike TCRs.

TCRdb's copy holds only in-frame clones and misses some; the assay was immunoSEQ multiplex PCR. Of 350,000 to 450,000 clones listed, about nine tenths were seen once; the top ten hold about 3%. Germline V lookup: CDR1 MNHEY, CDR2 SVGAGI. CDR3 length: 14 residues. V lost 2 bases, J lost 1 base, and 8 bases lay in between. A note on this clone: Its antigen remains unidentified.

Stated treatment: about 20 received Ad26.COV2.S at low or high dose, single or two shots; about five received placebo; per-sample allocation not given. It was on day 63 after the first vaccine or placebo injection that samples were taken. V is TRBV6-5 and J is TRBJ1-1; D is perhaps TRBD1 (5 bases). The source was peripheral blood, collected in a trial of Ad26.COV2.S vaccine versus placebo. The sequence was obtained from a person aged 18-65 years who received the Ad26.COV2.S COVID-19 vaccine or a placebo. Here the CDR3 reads CASSYLGGNTEAFF. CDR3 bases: TGTGCCAGCAGTTACCTGGGGGGGAACACTGAAGCTTTCTTT.